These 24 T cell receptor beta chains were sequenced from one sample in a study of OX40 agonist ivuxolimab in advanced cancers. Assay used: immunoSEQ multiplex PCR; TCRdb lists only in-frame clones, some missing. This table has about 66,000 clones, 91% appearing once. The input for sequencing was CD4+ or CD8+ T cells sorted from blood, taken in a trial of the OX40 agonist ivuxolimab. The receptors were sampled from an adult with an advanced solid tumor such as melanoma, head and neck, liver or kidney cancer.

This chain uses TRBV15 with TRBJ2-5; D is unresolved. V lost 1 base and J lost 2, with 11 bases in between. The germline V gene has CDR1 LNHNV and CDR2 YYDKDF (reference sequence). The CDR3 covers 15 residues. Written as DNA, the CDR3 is TGTGCCACCAGCAGAGGAGAAGGTCGACAAGAGACCCAGTACTTC. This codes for CATSRGEGRQETQYF.

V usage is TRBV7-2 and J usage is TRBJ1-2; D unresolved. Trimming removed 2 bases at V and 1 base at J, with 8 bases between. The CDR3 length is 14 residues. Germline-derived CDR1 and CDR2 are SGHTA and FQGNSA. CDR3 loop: CASSLMLSNYGYTF. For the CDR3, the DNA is TGTGCCAGCAGCTTAATGCTCAGTAACTATGGCTACACCTTC.

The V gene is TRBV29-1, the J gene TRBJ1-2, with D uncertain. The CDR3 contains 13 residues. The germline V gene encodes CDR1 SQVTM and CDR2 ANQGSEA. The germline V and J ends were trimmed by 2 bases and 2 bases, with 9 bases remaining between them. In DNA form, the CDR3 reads TGCAGCGTTGAATCGCTTGGGAACTATGGCTACACCTTC. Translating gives CSVESLGNYGYTF.

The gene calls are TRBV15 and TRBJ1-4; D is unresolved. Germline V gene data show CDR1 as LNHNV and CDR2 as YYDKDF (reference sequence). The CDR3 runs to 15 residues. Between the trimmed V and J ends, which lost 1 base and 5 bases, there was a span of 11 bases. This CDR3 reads CATSRVVLGNEKLFF. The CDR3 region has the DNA TGTGCCACCAGCAGAGTGGTCCTGGGAAATGAAAAACTGTTTTTT.

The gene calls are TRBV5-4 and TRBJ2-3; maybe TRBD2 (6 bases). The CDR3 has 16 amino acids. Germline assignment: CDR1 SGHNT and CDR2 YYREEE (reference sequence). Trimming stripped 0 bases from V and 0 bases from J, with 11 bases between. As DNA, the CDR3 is TGTGCCAGCAGCTTGGGGGCCGGGACTAGCACAGATACGCAGTATTTT. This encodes CASSLGAGTSTDTQYF.

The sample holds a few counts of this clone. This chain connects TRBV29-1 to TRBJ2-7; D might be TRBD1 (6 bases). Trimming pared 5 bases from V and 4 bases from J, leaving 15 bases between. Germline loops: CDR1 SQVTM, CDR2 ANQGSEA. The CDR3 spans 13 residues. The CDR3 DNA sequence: TGCAGCGTTACTCAGGGGATGGTTTACGAGCAGTACTTC. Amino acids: CSVTQGMVYEQYF.

The DNA of the CDR3 is TGTGCCAGCAGTGCCGACGTAGCGGGAACCGGGGAGCTGTTTTTT. Protein: CASSADVAGTGELFF. V gene TRBV6-1 combines with J gene TRBJ2-2, with TRBD2 matching 8 bases. CDR1 is MNHNS, CDR2 SASEGT, per germline. The CDR3 contains 15 residues. Unmatched junction bases numbered 6, after V lost 4 bases and J lost 5 bases.

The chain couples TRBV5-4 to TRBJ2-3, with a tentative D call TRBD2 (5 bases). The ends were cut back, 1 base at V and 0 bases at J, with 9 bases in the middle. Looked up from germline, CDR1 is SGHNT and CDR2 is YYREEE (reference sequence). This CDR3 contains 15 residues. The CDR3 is CASSLSGGSTDTQYF. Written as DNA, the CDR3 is TGTGCCAGCAGCTTGAGCGGCGGGAGCACAGATACGCAGTATTTT. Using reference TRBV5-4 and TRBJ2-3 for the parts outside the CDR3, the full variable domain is ETGVTQSPTHLIKTRGQQVTLRCSSQSGHNTVSWYQQALGQGPQFIFQYYREEENGRGNFPPRFSGLQFPNYSSELNVNALELDDSALYLCASSLSGGSTDTQYFGPGTRLTVL.

The CDR3 protein is CASSNDRVGQPQHF. The CDR3 bases are TGTGCCAGTAGTAATGACAGGGTTGGGCAGCCCCAGCATTTT. V and J are TRBV19 and TRBJ1-5, with 7 bases fitting TRBD1. Germline lookup yields CDR1 LNHDA and CDR2 SQIVND (reference sequence). V lost 4 bases, J lost 7 bases, and 7 bases stayed unmatched. This CDR3 spans 14 amino acids.

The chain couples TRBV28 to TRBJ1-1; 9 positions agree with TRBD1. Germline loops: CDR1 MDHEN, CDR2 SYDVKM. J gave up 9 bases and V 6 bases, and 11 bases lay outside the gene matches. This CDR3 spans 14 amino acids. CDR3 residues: CASSSFRDREQAFF. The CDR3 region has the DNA TGTGCCAGCAGCTCCTTCCGGGACAGGGAGCAAGCTTTCTTT. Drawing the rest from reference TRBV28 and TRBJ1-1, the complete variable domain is DVKVTQSSRYLVKRTGEKVFLECVQDMDHENMFWYRQDPGLGLRLIYFSYDVKMKEKGDIPEGYSVSREKKERFSLILESASTNQTSMYLCASSSFRDREQAFFGQGTRLTVV.

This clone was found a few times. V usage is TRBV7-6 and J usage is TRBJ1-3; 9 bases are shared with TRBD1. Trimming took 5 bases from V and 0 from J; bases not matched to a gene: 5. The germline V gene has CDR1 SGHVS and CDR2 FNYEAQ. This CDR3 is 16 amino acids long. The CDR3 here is CASSRDRVDSGNTIYF. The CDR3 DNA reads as TGTGCCAGCAGCCGGGACAGGGTAGACTCTGGAAACACCATATATTTT.

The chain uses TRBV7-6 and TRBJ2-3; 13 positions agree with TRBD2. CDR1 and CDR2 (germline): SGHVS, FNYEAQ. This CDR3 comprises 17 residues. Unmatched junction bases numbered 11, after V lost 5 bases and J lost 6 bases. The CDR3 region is CASSPGTSGTPLDTQYF. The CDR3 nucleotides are TGTGCCAGCAGCCCCGGGACTAGCGGGACCCCTTTGGATACGCAGTATTTT.

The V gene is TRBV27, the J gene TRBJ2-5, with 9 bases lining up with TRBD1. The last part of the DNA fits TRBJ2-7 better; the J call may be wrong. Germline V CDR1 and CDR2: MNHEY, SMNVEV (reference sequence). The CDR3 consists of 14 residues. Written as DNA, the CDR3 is TGTGCCAGCAGGTCCGGGACAGGGTCCTACGAGCAGTACTTC. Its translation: CASRSGTGSYEQYF.

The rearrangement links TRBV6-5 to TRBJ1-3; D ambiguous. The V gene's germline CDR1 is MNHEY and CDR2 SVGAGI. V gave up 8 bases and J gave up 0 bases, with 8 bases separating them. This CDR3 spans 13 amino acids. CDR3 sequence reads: CASQWASGNTIYF. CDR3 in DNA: TGTGCCAGCCAATGGGCCTCTGGAAACACCATATATTTT.

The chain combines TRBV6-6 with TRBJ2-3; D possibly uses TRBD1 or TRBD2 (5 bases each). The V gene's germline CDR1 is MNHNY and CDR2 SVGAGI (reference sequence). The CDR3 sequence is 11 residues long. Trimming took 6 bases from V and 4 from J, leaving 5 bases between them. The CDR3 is CASRGADTQYF. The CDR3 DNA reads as TGTGCCAGCAGGGGGGCAGATACGCAGTATTTT.

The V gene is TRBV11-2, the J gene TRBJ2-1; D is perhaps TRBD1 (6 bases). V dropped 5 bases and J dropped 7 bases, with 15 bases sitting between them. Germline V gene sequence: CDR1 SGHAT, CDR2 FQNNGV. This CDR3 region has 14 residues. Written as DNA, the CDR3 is TGTGCCAGCAGCCCGACCATACAGGGAAATGAGCAGTTCTTC. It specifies CASSPTIQGNEQFF.

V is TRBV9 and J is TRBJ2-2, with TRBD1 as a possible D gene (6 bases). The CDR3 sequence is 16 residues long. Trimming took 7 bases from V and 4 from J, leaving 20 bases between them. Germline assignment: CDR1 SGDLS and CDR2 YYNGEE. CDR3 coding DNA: TGTGCCAGCTTCCACAACAGGGCTTTATTCACCGGGGAGCTGTTTTTT. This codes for CASFHNRALFTGELFF.

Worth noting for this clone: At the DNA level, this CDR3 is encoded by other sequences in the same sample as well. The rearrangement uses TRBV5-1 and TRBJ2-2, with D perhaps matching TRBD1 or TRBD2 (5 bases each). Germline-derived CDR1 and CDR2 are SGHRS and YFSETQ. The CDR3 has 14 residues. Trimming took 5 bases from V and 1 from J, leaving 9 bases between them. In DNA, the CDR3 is TGCGCCAGCAGAGGGACGGAGAACACCGGGGAGCTGTTTTTT. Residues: CASRGTENTGELFF. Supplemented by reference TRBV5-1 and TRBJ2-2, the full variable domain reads KAGVTQTPRYLIKTRGQQVTLSCSPISGHRSVSWYQQTPGQGLQFLFEYFSETQRNKGNFPGRFSGRQFSNSRSEMNVSTLELGDSALYLCASRGTENTGELFFGEGSRLTVL.

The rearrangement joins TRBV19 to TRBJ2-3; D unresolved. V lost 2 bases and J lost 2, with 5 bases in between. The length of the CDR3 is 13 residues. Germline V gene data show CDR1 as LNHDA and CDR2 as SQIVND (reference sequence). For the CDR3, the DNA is TGTGCCAGTAGTATACCCCCCACAGATACGCAGTATTTT. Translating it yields CASSIPPTDTQYF.

The CDR3: CATSRYGANEQYF. Here the CDR3 DNA reads TGTGCCACCAGCAGATACGGGGCTAACGAGCAGTACTTC. The V gene is TRBV15, the J gene TRBJ2-7, with D perhaps assigned TRBD1 or TRBD2 (5 bases each). The V and J ends lost 2 bases and 5 bases respectively, with 10 bases between them. Germline-derived CDR1 and CDR2 are LNHNV and YYDKDF (reference sequence). This CDR3 spans 13 amino acids. Based on the CDR3 plus reference TRBV15 and TRBJ2-7, the full variable domain is DAMVIQNPRYQVTQFGKPVTLSCSQTLNHNVMYWYQQKSSQAPKLLFHYYDKDFNNEADTPDNFQSRRPNTSFCFLDIRSPGLGDTAMYLCATSRYGANEQYFGPGTRLTVT.

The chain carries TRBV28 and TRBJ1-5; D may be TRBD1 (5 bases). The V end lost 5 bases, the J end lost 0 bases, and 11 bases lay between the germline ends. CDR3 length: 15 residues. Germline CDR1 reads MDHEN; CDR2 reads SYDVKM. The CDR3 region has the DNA TGTGCCAGCAGTGACCGGGGGTTTAGCAATCAGCCCCAGCATTTT. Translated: CASSDRGFSNQPQHF.

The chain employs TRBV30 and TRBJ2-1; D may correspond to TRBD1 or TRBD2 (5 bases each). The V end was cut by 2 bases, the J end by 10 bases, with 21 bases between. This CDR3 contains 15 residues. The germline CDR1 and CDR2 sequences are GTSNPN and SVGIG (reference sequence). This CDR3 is CAWSPSGTGSREQFF. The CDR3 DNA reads TGTGCCTGGAGTCCTTCCGGGACCGGCTCTAGAGAGCAGTTCTTC.

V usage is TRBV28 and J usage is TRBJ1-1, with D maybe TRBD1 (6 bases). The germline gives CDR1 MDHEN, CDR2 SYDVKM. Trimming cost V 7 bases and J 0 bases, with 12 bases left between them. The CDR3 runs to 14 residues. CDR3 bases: TGTGCCAGCAAGGAAGGGACATTGAACACTGAAGCTTTCTTT. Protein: CASKEGTLNTEAFF.

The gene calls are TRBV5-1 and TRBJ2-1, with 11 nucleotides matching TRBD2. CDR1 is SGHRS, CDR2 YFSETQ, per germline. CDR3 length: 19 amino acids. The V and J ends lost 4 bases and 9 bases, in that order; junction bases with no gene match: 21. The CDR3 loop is CASSGGTGLLAGDWIEQFF. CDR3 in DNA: TGCGCCAGCAGCGGGGGGACAGGTTTACTAGCGGGAGATTGGATTGAGCAGTTCTTC.